The 13 T cell receptor beta chains presented below share a single source sample, sequenced in a study of CD8+CD57+ T cells in acquired aplastic anemia. TCR beta VDJ and CDR3 profiles were obtained from a genomic DNA template. TCRdb reprocessed the reads with MiXCR, giving one entry per CDR3 protein. The table has around 200,000 distinct CDR3 sequences, around 59% seen once; the top ten hold 16%. The material sequenced was sorted CD4+, CD8+, or CD8+CD57+ T cells (not recorded which) from PBMCs. All receptors come from a human donor in good health, serving as a control.

This sequence joins TRBV29-1 and TRBJ2-1, with D unresolved. Germline values: CDR1 SQVTM, CDR2 ANQGSEA. CDR3 size: 11 residues. V was clipped by 8 bases and J by 2 bases, with 7 bases between them. The DNA of the CDR3 is TGCAGCTTCGCCCCCTACAATGAGCAGTTCTTC. Translating it yields CSFAPYNEQFF.

V is TRBV20-1 and J is TRBJ1-5; D is unresolved. This CDR3 is built from 15 residues. Germline CDR1 is DFQATT and CDR2 is SNEGSKA (reference sequence). The germline V and J ends were trimmed by 2 bases and 2 bases, with 13 bases remaining between them. In DNA form, the CDR3 reads TGCAGTGCTAGACCCCGGAAGGGCGGCAATCAGCCCCAGCATTTT. This encodes CSARPRKGGNQPQHF.

The CDR3 nucleotides are TGTGCCAGCAGAGGGACAGGTTCGTACGAGCAGTACGTC. This encodes CASRGTGSYEQYV. This chain joins TRBV2 and TRBJ2-7; TRBD1 aligns across 8 bases. Losses at the gene ends were 6 bases for V and 4 bases for J; bases not matched to a gene: 5. CDR3 size: 13 residues. Germline CDR1 and CDR2: SNHLY and FYNNEI.

This chain connects TRBV29-1 to TRBJ1-2; D gene ambiguous. Trimming pared 1 base from V and 4 bases from J, leaving 13 bases between. The germline V gene encodes CDR1 SQVTM and CDR2 ANQGSEA. The CDR3 length is 14 residues. CDR3 nucleotides: TGCAGCGTTGAAGGTCAGGCGGTTAGCTATGGCTACACCTTC. It yields the protein CSVEGQAVSYGYTF. Supplemented by reference TRBV29-1 and TRBJ1-2, the full variable domain reads SAVISQKPSRDICQRGTSLTIQCQVDSQVTMMFWYRQQPGQSLTLIATANQGSEATYESGFVIDKFPISRPNLTFSTLTVSNMSPEDSSIYLCSVEGQAVSYGYTFGSGTRLTVV.

The table lists this clonotype with many counts. J is TRBJ1-5 and V is TRBV15; D gene ambiguous. The germline V gene has CDR1 LNHNV and CDR2 YYDKDF (reference sequence). The CDR3 consists of 18 residues. The V and J ends lost 0 bases and 0 bases respectively, with 15 bases between them. This CDR3 is CATSRDFGRVDSNQPQHF. CDR3 bases: TGTGCCACCAGCAGAGATTTCGGGAGGGTGGATAGCAATCAGCCCCAGCATTTT.

The chain couples TRBV10-3 to TRBJ2-6; the match to TRBD2 covers 10 bases. V lost 10 bases, J lost 1 base, and 10 bases stayed unmatched. Germline CDR1 ENHRY, CDR2 SYGVKD. The CDR3 totals 17 residues. The CDR3 DNA reads as TGTGCCACCCGATCTAGCGGGGGACCGTCTGGGGCCAACGTCCTGACTTTC. Translation gives CATRSSGGPSGANVLTF.

This clonotype was seen only a few times. A much larger clone lies a single base off, so this may be a read error. This chain connects TRBV6-5 to TRBJ2-1, with 11 bases fitting TRBD2. CDR3 size: 15 residues. Germline CDR1 reads MNHEY; CDR2 reads SVGAGI. CDR3 sequence reads: CASSHSGGAYNEQLF. The CDR3 DNA sequence: TGTGCCAGCAGTCATAGCGGGGGGGCCTACAATGAGCAGCTCTTC.

The chain uses TRBV9 and TRBJ1-2, with 7 bases lining up with TRBD1. This CDR3 contains 16 residues. The V and J ends lost 4 bases and 4 bases, in that order; junction bases with no gene match: 13. Germline CDR1 is SGDLS and CDR2 is YYNGEE. CDR3 residues: CASSPAGTETPYGYTF. The CDR3 DNA sequence: TGTGCCAGCAGCCCTGCCGGGACAGAGACTCCCTATGGCTACACCTTC.

V usage is TRBV7-2 and J usage is TRBJ2-7; 10 bases align to TRBD2. Germline V gives CDR1 SGHTA, CDR2 FQGNSA. This CDR3 comprises 17 residues. Trimming took 2 bases from V and 4 from J; bases not matched to a gene: 11. This CDR3 is CASSLFGGTSAPYEQYF. The CDR3 DNA is TGTGCCAGCAGCTTATTCGGCGGGACTAGCGCGCCATACGAGCAGTACTTC.

The J gene is TRBJ2-3, the V gene TRBV20-1; D remains unclear. With 3 bases removed from V and 0 bases from J, the gap between germline ends came to 10 bases. Germline CDR1 and CDR2: DFQATT and SNEGSKA (reference sequence). CDR3 size: 14 residues. This CDR3 reads CSASPTVSTDTQYF. Written as DNA, the CDR3 is TGCAGTGCTAGTCCAACAGTAAGCACAGATACGCAGTATTTT.

This clonotype has a single count. The chain employs TRBV5-1 and TRBJ2-3; 13 bases match TRBD2. CDR1 and CDR2 (germline): SGHRS, YFSETQ. The CDR3 length is 17 residues. The V gene end was trimmed by 2 bases and the J gene end by 11 bases; junction bases not matched to a gene: 14. The CDR3 reads CASSFSGLAGDAYGQYF. DNA of the CDR3: TGCGCCAGCAGCTTTAGTGGACTAGCGGGGGACGCATATGGGCAGTATTTT. The full variable domain, with the rest looked up from reference TRBV5-1 and TRBJ2-3, is KAGVTQTPRYLIKTRGQQVTLSCSPISGHRSVSWYQQTPGQGLQFLFEYFSETQRNKGNFPGRFSGRQFSNSRSEMNVSTLELGDSALYLCASSFSGLAGDAYGQYFGPGTRLTVL.

In its sample, this clonotype was seen many times. This chain joins TRBV5-6 and TRBJ1-2; D may be TRBD1 (5 bases). The CDR3 consists of 15 residues. Germline V lookup: CDR1 SGHDT, CDR2 YYEEEE. The V end lost 4 bases, the J end lost 4 bases, and 17 bases lay between the germline ends. CDR3 region: CASSPWTPRGYGYTF. As DNA, the CDR3 is TGTGCCAGCAGCCCCTGGACACCTCGGGGCTATGGCTACACCTTC.

This clonotype was observed many times. The V and J genes are TRBV11-2 and TRBJ2-5; D call uncertain. The V end lost 2 bases, the J end lost 1 base, and 5 bases lay between the germline ends. Per the germline V gene, CDR1 is SGHAT and CDR2 is FQNNGV. CDR3 size: 13 residues. The CDR3 is CASSLSIQETQYF. The CDR3 DNA is TGTGCCAGCAGCTTAAGTATCCAAGAGACCCAGTACTTC.